The 7 T cell receptor beta chains below all came from one sample that was sequenced in a study of human T cells and chemical hapten exposure. TCRdb independently ran MiXCR on the RACE reads; one entry per CDR3 protein. The table records 120,000 or so distinct CDR3 sequences, less than 15% of them present only once. Time point reported: pre-sensitization, week 0. Treatment in this sample: therapeutic diphenylcyclopropenone sensitization with weekly scalp DPC. This material consisted of whole blood, taken in connection with sensitization to the hapten diphenylcyclopropenone (DPC). All receptors come from a young woman with alopecia areata. Some clones in this sample may be carry-over from other donors' samples.

This clonotype has a handful of counts. V gene TRBV14 combines with J gene TRBJ2-5, with unresolved D. CDR3 length equals 18 residues. Deletions cut 3 bases from V and 4 bases from J, with 24 bases between. CDR1 and CDR2 from the germline V gene are SGHDN and FVKESK. The CDR3 is CASSHLTRTQAIAETQYF. CDR3 coding DNA: TGTGCCAGCAGCCATCTAACAAGGACCCAAGCAATAGCAGAGACCCAGTACTTC.

This clonotype has ten or more counts. This chain joins TRBV20-1 and TRBJ1-2; D is ambiguous. The CDR3 is made up of 12 amino acids. The V end was cut by 3 bases, the J end by 2 bases, with 7 bases between. CDR1 and CDR2 from the germline V gene are DFQATT and SNEGSKA (reference sequence). The CDR3 region is CSASPQNYGYTF. The CDR3 DNA reads as TGCAGTGCTAGTCCACAGAACTATGGCTACACCTTC.

In this sample, this clonotype turned up once. Mismatch with germline at one junction end may stem from a read error. The chain links TRBV7-2 to TRBJ2-3; 7 bases fit TRBD2. The germline V gene has CDR1 SGHTA and CDR2 FQGNSA. The CDR3 is 14 residues long. In DNA form, the CDR3 reads TGTGCCTGCAGCTTAGCGGGCCTCACAGATACGCAGTATTTT. This translates into CACSLAGLTDTQYF.

This clonotype was detected ten times or more. V is TRBV7-2 and J is TRBJ1-3; no definite D call. This CDR3 comprises 16 residues. Per the germline V gene, CDR1 is SGHTA and CDR2 is FQGNSA. The V end was cut by 1 base, the J end by 0 bases, with 10 bases between. CDR3 residues: CASSLGVTNSGNTIYF. The CDR3 DNA reads as TGTGCCAGCAGCTTAGGAGTCACAAACTCTGGAAACACCATATATTTT.

The chain carries TRBV2 and TRBJ1-3, with D perhaps TRBD1 (5 bases). The CDR3 covers 15 residues. Trimming took off 6 bases at V and 1 base at J, with 13 bases between the two ends. Looked up from germline, CDR1 is SNHLY and CDR2 is FYNNEI. The CDR3 DNA is TGTGCCAGCAGCCCCGTCGGGACGTCTGGAAACACCATATATTTT. Translating gives CASSPVGTSGNTIYF.

About this clonotype: A much larger clone differs from this one at a single base, so this may be a read error. CDR3 DNA: TGCACCAGCAGAATAAGCAGCGTATATGATTCACCCCTCCACTTT. Translating gives CTSRISSVYDSPLHF. This chain connects TRBV5-1 to TRBJ1-6, with unresolved D. The CDR3 loop spans 15 amino acids. The germline gives CDR1 SGHRS, CDR2 YFSETQ.

The genes are TRBV4-2 and TRBJ1-4; weak D call: TRBD1 (5 bases). V lost 0 bases to trimming and J lost 8 bases, with 10 bases between them. The CDR3 is 14 amino acids. In germline, CDR1 is LGHNA, CDR2 YNFKEQ. The CDR3 nucleotides read TGTGCCAGCAGCCAAGAAGGCAGGGAAGAAAAACTGTTTTTT. Translating gives CASSQEGREEKLFF.